The TCR beta chain described here comes from a study of spatial heterogeneity in lung cancer. Study background: Across the raw uncorrected reads, a unique TCR and UMI combination was observed, on average, more than ten times. Study observations and caveats: Ubiquitous expanded tumor TCRs appeared in blood more at resection than follow-up.

The time point was: sample taken at primary tumor resection. Sequencing of whole RNA from tumor, nontumor lung or frozen PBMC involved no sorting. Germline loops: CDR1 LGHNA, CDR2 YSLEER. V lost 1 base and J lost 7; bases outside the gene matches: 5. The CDR3 is 14 residues long. This clonotype was observed many times. Its antigen is not known. TCRdb called the 5' RACE reads again in MiXCR, with one record for every CDR3 protein. The sample contains tens of thousands of distinct CDR3 sequences, roughly 12% of which appear only once. The TCR comes from a male donor with early-stage non-small cell lung cancer. The V and J genes are TRBV4-3 and TRBJ1-2, with TRBD1 matching 8 bases. The sequencing used PBMCs, collected at surgery. The CDR3 is CASSQVPDRVGYTF. CDR3 nucleotide sequence: TGCGCCAGCAGCCAAGTCCCGGACAGGGTTGGCTACACCTTC.